This TCR beta chain was profiled in a study of naive and memory T cell subsets. At least ten counts were recorded for this clonotype. Its antigen is not identified. Findings and caveats of the study: The power law exponent of TCR abundance differed between naive and memory cells. Diversity fell and Gini index rose from naive through CM, EM, EMRA.

The germline V gene encodes CDR1 SGHTA and CDR2 FQGNSA. Trimming shortened V by 7 bases and J by 2 bases, and 3 bases separated the two germline ends. This CDR3 contains 11 residues. An equimolar mix of two oligonucleotides served as the beta constant-region primer for TRBC1 and TRBC2. Nested alpha and beta constant-region primers with the SP2 primer drove four PCR rounds on ligated cDNA. TCRdb called the UMI-ligation and nested PCR reads again in MiXCR, with one record for every CDR3 protein. The data show 15,000 to 20,000 distinct CDR3 sequences, roughly 8.4% seen once. Four subsets defined by CD45RA and CD27 were sorted after CD3, CD4, CD8 and live/dead staining.

This TCR was sampled from a human donor in good health. The chain employs TRBV7-2 and TRBJ2-1; D unresolved. Sequenced sample: central memory CD8+ T cells from blood. The CDR3 protein is CASNTYNEQFF. DNA of the CDR3: TGTGCCAGCAACACCTACAATGAGCAGTTCTTC.